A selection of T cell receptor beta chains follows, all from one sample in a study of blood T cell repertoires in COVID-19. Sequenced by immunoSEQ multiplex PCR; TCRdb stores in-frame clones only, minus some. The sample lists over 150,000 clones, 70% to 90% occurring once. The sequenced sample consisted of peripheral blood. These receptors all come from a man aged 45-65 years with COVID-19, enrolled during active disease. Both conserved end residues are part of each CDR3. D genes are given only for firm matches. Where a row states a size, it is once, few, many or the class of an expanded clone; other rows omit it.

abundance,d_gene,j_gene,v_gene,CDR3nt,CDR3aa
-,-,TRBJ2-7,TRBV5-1,TGCGCCAGCAGCTTGGCCCCATTCGAGTACGAGCAGTACTTC,CASSLAPFEYEQYF
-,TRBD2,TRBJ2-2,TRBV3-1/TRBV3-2,TGTGCCAGCAGCCAAGGGACTAGCGGGGGATCCACCGGGGAGCTGTTTTTT,CASSQGTSGGSTGELFF
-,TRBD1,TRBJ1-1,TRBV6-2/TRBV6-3,TGTGCCAGCAGTTACGGAACAGGGGCTGAAGCTTTCTTT,CASSYGTGAEAFF
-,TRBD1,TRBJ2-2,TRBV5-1,TGCGCCAGCAGAGTGGGACAGCTTAACACCGGGGAGCTGTTTTTT,CASRVGQLNTGELFF
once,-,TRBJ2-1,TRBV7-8,TGTGCCAGCAGGCCTAGCGAAACTATGGGTGAGCAGTTCTTC,CASRPSETMGEQFF
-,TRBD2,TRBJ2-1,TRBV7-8,TGTGCCAGCAGCTTAAAAGCGGGAGGGCGGAATGAGCAGTTCTTC,CASSLKAGGRNEQFF
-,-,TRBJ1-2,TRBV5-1,TGCGCCAGCAGCTTGGAAACAGCCTATGGCTACACCTTC,CASSLETAYGYTF
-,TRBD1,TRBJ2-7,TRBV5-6,TGTGCCAGCAGCTGGGGACAGGGCCTATTAGAGCAGTACTTC,CASSWGQGLLEQYF
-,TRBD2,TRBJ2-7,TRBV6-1,TGTGCCAGCAGTGAAAACCGGGGACAAATCCCTCGCGGGAGGGCCATCTACGAGCAGTACTTC,CASSENRGQIPRGRAIYEQYF
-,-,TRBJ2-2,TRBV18,TGTGCCAGCTCACCACGGGGACAAAACACCGGGGAGCTGTTTTTT,CASSPRGQNTGELFF
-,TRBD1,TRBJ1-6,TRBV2,TGTGCCAGCAAGGGGGCCCGGCCACCCCTCCACTTT,CASKGARPPLHF
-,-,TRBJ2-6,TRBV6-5,TGTGCCAGCAGTCTGAAGAGCTCTGGGGCCAACGTCCTGACTTTC,CASSLKSSGANVLTF
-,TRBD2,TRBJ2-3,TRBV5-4,TGTGCCAGCAGCTTGCGGCTAGCGGGCACAGATACGCAGTATTTT,CASSLRLAGTDTQYF
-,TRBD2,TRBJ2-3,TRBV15,TGTGCCACCAGCCCCCGTAGCGGGTCTGTTACAGATACGCAGTATTTT,CATSPRSGSVTDTQYF
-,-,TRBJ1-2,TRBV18,TGTGCCAGCTCACCCCCGGACGGGGGTAAGTATGGCTACACCTTC,CASSPPDGGKYGYTF
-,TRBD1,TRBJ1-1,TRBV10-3,TGTGCCATCAGGGGACAGGGTCCCACTGAAGCTTTCTTT,CAIRGQGPTEAFF
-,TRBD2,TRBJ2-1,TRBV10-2,TGCGCCAGCAGTGAGCCGGCTAGCGGTGAGCAGTTCTTC,CASSEPASGEQFF
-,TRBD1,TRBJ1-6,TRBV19,TGTGCCAGTACTAAGGACAGGGGATTCTCACCCCTCCACTTT,CASTKDRGFSPLHF
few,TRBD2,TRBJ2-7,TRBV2,TGTGCCAGCAGCCAGGGACTAGGAGTCTACGAGCAGTACTTC,CASSQGLGVYEQYF
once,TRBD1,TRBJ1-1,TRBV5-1,TGCGCCAGCAGCTTAATGACAGGGGGCGACGGCACTGAAGCTTTCTTT,CASSLMTGGDGTEAFF
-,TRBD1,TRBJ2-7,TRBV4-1,TGCGCCAGCAGCCAAGAGACAGGGCTTTACTACGAGCAGTACTTC,CASSQETGLYYEQYF
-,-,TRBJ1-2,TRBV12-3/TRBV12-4,TGTGCCAGCACCACCGGCGGGGGATTGGGCTACACCTTC,CASTTGGGLGYTF
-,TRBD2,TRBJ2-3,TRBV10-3,TGTGCCATCAGTGTCGGGACTAGCGTAATCACAGATACGCAGTATTTT,CAISVGTSVITDTQYF
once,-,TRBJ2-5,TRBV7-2,TGTGCCAGCAGCTTGGGCCGACAGAATCAAGAGACCCAGTACTTC,CASSLGRQNQETQYF
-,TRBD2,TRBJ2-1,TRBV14,TGTGCCAGCAGCCAAGCAACACTAGCGGGCTCCTACAATGAGCAGTTCTTC,CASSQATLAGSYNEQFF
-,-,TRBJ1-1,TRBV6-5,TGTGCCAGCAGGGGACCACAGGGACCCCGAGCTTTCTTT,CASRGPQGPRAFF
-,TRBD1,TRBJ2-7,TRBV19,TGTGCCAGTAGTATAGACAGGGGGCGGGAGCAGTACTTC,CASSIDRGREQYF
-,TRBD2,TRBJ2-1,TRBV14,TGTGCCAGCAGCCAACTAGCGGGGTCTAATGAGCAGTTCTTC,CASSQLAGSNEQFF
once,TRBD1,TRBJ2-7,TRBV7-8,TGTGCCAGCAGCTTCGGACAGGGGCACAACCCAACCTACGAGCAGTACTTC,CASSFGQGHNPTYEQYF
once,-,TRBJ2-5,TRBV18,TGTGCCAGCTCACCCCCCCGGGGGACCGGGGGAGAGACCCAGTACTTC,CASSPPRGTGGETQYF
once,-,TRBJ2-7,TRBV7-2,TGTGCCAGCAGCTTAGCCAGTTTCTCATACGAGCAGTACTTC,CASSLASFSYEQYF
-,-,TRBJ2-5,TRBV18,TGTGCCAGCTCACCTTACAGGGACGTAGTAGGGGAGACCCAGTACTTC,CASSPYRDVVGETQYF
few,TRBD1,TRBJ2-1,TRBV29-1,TGCAGCGTTGAAAGGACAGGGGGCGAGGGGCAGTTCTTC,CSVERTGGEGQFF
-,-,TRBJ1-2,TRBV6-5,TGTGCCAGCAGTAAAAGACAGGACCTCATCTATGGCTACACCTTC,CASSKRQDLIYGYTF
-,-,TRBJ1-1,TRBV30,TGTGCCTGGAGTGTAGTGGGGGGCACTGAAGCTTTCTTT,CAWSVVGGTEAFF